The 8 T cell receptor beta chains listed next were all sequenced from one sample in a study of T cells in Graves' hyperthyroidism and ophthalmopathy. The investigators amplified TCR beta CDR3 regions from RNA transcripts. The TCR CDR3 was amplified in a first-round RT-PCR using the HTBI primer set. TCRdb used MiXCR to reprocess the multiplex PCR reads, holding one entry per CDR3 protein. The table has about 290,000 distinct CDR3 sequences, around 15% seen once. The sequencing sample was made of blood. The receptors originated from a woman between 40 and 50 years old with Graves' hyperthyroidism.

In the case of this clonotype: A read error is possible here, since a much larger clone lies one base away. The CDR3 spells CATRTGNTEAFF. CDR3 coding DNA: TGTGCCACCAGGACAGGGAACACTGAAGCTTTCTTT. The chain uses TRBV24-1 and TRBJ1-1; TRBD1 is a possible D gene (6 bases). The CDR3 has 12 residues. V lost 7 bases and J 1 base, leaving 6 bases between the germline ends. In germline, CDR1 is KGHDR, CDR2 SFDVKD.

This clonotype turned up a few times. V is TRBV7-9 and J is TRBJ2-1; 7 bases fit TRBD2. The trim removed 5 bases at V and 1 base at J, leaving 11 bases unmatched. The CDR3 contains 17 residues. The germline CDR1 and CDR2 sequences are SEHNR and FQNEAQ (reference sequence). CDR3 residues: CASSRGGAGESYNEQFF. CDR3 nucleotide sequence: TGTGCCAGCAGCCGGGGAGGGGCGGGAGAATCCTACAATGAGCAGTTCTTC.

This clonotype has at least ten counts. The rearrangement joins TRBV27 to TRBJ2-3, with TRBD2 matching over 7 bases. In germline, CDR1 is MNHEY, CDR2 SMNVEV (reference sequence). The CDR3 sequence is 14 residues long. J gave up 9 bases and V 2 bases, and 8 bases lay outside the gene matches. This CDR3 reads CASSLGGRGGTQYF. CDR3 DNA sequence: TGTGCCAGCAGTTTAGGAGGGAGGGGCGGAACGCAGTATTTT.

Ten or more counts support this clonotype. CDR3 sequence (DNA): TGCAGTGCTAGAGATACGGACGACACTAACTATGGCTACACCTTC. Translated: CSARDTDDTNYGYTF. This sequence joins TRBV20-1 and TRBJ1-2; no firm D call. Trimming removed 0 bases from V and 0 bases from J, with 11 bases in between. The CDR3 runs 15 residues. Germline V lookup: CDR1 DFQATT, CDR2 SNEGSKA (reference sequence).

This clonotype was seen at least ten times. The rearrangement joins TRBV20-1 to TRBJ1-2; no clear D. CDR1 and CDR2 from the germline V gene are DFQATT and SNEGSKA (reference sequence). Deletions cut 1 base from V and 5 bases from J, with 8 bases between. CDR3 size: 12 residues. CDR3 sequence: CSARVGDYGYTF. For the CDR3, the DNA is TGCAGTGCTAGAGTGGGTGATTATGGCTACACCTTC.

Many counts were recorded for this clonotype. This chain links TRBV12-3 or TRBV12-4 with TRBJ2-1; 8 bases match TRBD2. With V trimmed by 6 bases and J by 0 bases, 4 bases remained unmatched. CDR3 size: 15 residues. The CDR3 coding sequence is TGTGCCAGCAGGGGCGGGGGGAGCTCCTACAATGAGCAGTTCTTC. This sequence encodes CASRGGGSSYNEQFF.

The sample holds many counts of this clonotype. The chain recombines TRBV7-8 with TRBJ1-1; D not resolved. V dropped 5 bases and J dropped 6 bases, with 25 bases sitting between them. The CDR3 has 17 amino acids. Germline assignment: CDR1 SGHVS and CDR2 FQNEAQ. The CDR3, as DNA: TGTGCCAGCAGCGCGTTCACGCGGTCCCAAATTGGTGCTGAAGCTTTCTTT. Encoded protein: CASSAFTRSQIGAEAFF.

V and J are TRBV20-1 and TRBJ1-3, with a tentative D call TRBD1 (6 bases). V lost 4 bases and J 4 bases, leaving 11 bases between the germline ends. The CDR3 consists of 13 residues. Germline CDR1 DFQATT, CDR2 SNEGSKA (reference sequence). The CDR3 DNA reads TGCAGTGCTACGTACAGGGAGGGAAACACCATATATTTT. Translating it yields CSATYREGNTIYF.